The 2 T cell receptor beta chains below all came from one sample that was sequenced in a study of Ad26.COV2.S vaccination and SARS-CoV-2 variants. Described treatment: around 19 received Ad26.COV2.S at low or high dose, single or two shots; 5 received placebo; per-sample allocation not given. Following the first vaccine or placebo injection, samples were taken on day 63. The data were produced by immunoSEQ multiplex PCR, yet TCRdb's version contains in-frame clones alone and is incomplete. The sample holds fewer than 400,000 clones, around 84% seen once. The starting material was peripheral blood, obtained in a trial of Ad26.COV2.S vaccine versus placebo. The receptor source for this set is a person between 18 and 65 years old who received the Ad26.COV2.S COVID-19 vaccine or a placebo.

This clone was seen a few times. The J gene is TRBJ1-1, the V gene TRBV9, with no clear D. The CDR3 runs 14 residues. Germline loops: CDR1 SGDLS, CDR2 YYNGEE. V lost 4 bases, J lost 0 bases, and 10 bases lay in between. CDR3 DNA: TGTGCCAGCAGCCTAAGGGTAATGAACACTGAAGCTTTCTTT. This codes for CASSLRVMNTEAFF.

The chain carries TRBV19 and TRBJ1-2; the D gene is possibly TRBD1 (5 bases). The CDR3 has 15 residues. Germline V gives CDR1 LNHDA, CDR2 SQIVND (reference sequence). The germline V and J ends were trimmed by 5 bases and 7 bases, with 20 bases remaining between them. This chain's CDR3 is CASSFLREVASGYTF. In nucleotides, the CDR3 is TGTGCCAGTAGTTTTCTCAGGGAGGTAGCGAGTGGCTACACCTTC.